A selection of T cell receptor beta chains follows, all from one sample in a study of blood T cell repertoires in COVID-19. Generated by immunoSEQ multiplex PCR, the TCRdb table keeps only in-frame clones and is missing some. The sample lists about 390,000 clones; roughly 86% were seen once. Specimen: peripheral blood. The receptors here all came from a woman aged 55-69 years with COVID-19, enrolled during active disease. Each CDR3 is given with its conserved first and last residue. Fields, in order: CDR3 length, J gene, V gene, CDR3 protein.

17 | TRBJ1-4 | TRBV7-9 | CASSSPPGDSVTEKLFF
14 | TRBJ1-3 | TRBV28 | CASSYHSSGNTIYF
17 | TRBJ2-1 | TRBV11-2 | CASSFSPSADDSGEQFF
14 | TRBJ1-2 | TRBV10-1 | CASSEDGYARGYTF
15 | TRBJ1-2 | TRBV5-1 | CASSLTTGGYYGYTF
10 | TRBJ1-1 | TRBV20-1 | CSAPSPEAFF
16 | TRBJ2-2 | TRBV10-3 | CAISGPAGGPSGELFF
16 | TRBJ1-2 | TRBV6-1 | CASSEENVVALRGYTF
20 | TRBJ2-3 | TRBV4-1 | CASSRSPLAGGPRTTDTQYF
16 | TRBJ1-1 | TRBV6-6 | CASRGTETGGDTEAFF
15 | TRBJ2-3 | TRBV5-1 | CASSFSGGYTDTQYF
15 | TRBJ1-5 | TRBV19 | CASSISDLSNQPQHF
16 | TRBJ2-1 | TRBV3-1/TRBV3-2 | CASSPASGGAYNEQFF
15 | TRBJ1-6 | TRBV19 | CASSNQGASNSPLHF
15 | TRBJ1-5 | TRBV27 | CASSLSTQGNQPQHF
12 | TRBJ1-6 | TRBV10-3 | CAIRQDYSPLHF
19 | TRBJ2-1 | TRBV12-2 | CASRSNLVGGVGQDNEQFF
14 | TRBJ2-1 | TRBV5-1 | CASSPVLAGDEQFF
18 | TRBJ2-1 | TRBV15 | CATRVATRTGGNYNEQFF
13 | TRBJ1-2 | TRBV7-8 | CASRAGSGYGYTF
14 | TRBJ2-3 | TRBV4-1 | CASSGQGGFDTQYF
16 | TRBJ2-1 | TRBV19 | CASSARDRGIWDEQFF
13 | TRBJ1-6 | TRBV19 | CASKGTGGSPLHF